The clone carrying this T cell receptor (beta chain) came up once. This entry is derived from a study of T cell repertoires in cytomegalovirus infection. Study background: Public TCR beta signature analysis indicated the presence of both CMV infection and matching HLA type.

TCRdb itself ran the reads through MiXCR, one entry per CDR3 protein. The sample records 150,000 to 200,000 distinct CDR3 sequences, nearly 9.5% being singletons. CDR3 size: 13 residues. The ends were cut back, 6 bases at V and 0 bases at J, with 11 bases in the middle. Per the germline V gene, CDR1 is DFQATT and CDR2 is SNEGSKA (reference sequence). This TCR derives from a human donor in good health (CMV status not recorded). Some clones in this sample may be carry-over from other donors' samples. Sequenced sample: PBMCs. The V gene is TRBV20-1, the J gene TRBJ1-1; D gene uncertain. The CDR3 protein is CSAAGEMNTEAFF. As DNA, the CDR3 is TGCAGTGCCGCCGGTGAAATGAACACTGAAGCTTTCTTT.